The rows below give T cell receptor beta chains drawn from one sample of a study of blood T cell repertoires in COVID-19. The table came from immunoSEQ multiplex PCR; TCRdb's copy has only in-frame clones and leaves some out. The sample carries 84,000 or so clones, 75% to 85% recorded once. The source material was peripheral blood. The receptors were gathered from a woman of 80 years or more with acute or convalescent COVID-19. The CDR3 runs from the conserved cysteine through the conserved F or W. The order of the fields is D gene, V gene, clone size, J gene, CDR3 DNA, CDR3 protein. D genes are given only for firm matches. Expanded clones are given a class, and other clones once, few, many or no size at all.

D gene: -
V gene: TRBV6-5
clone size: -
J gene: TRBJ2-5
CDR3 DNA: TGTGCCAGCAGTTTTGGGGTATGGAGGGTTGGGGAGACCCAGTACTTC
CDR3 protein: CASSFGVWRVGETQYF

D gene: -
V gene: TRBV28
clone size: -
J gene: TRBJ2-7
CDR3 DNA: TGTGCCAGCAGTCCGGTTCCCTACGAGCAGTACTTC
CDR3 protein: CASSPVPYEQYF

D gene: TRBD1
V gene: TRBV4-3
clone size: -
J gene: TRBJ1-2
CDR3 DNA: TGCGCCAGCAGCCAAACGACAGGGAGGCGAGATGGCTACACCTTC
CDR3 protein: CASSQTTGRRDGYTF

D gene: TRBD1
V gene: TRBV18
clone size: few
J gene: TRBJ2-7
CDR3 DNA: TGTGCCAGCTCACCAGAGACAGGGTACGAGCAGTACTTC
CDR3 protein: CASSPETGYEQYF

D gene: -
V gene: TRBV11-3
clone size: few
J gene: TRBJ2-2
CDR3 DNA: TGTGCCAGCAGCGCCGGGACAATAAACACCGGGGAGCTGTTTTTT
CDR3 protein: CASSAGTINTGELFF

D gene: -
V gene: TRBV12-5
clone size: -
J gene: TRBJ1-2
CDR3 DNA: TGTGCTAGTGGTTCCGGGACAAGGGGCCCCTATGGCTACACCTTC
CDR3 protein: CASGSGTRGPYGYTF

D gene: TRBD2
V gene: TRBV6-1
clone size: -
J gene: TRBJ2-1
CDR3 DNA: TGTGCCAGCAGTGACAGCGGGATGGTCTATGAGCAGTTCTTC
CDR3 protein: CASSDSGMVYEQFF

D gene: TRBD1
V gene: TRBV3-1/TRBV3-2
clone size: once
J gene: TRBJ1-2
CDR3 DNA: TGTGCCAGCAGCCAAGAGTCAGGGGGCCACTATGGCTACACCTTC
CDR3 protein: CASSQESGGHYGYTF

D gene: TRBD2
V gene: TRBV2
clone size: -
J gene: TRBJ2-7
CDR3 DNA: TGTGCCAGCAGTGAAACCCCTAGCGGGGGTTCCTACGAGCAGTACTTC
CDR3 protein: CASSETPSGGSYEQYF

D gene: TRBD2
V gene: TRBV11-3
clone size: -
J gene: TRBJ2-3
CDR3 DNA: TGTGCCAGCAGCCCCAGACTAGCGGGAGCCGGAGATACGCAGTATTTT
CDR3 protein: CASSPRLAGAGDTQYF

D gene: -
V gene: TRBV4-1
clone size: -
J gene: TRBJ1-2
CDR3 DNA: TGCGCCAGCAGCCAAGATGGCCAGTACTATGGCTACACCTTC
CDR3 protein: CASSQDGQYYGYTF

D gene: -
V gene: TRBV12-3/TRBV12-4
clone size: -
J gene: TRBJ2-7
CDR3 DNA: TGTGCCAGCAGTTTAAGCCGCCCTGACGAGCAGTACTTC
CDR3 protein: CASSLSRPDEQYF

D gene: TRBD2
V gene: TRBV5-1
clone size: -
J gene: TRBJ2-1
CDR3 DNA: TGCGCCAGCAGCGGTAGCGGGAGCTCCTACAATGAGCAGTTCTTC
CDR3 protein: CASSGSGSSYNEQFF

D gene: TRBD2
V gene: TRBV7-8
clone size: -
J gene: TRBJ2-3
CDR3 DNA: TGTGCCAGCAGCCTAAGACTAGCGGGAGGGCGGACAGATACGCAGTATTTT
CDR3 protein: CASSLRLAGGRTDTQYF

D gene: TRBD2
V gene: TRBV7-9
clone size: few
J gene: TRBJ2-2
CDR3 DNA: TGTGCCAGCAGCCCGCCTGGACTAGCGGGAGTGTACACCGGGGAGCTGTTTTTT
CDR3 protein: CASSPPGLAGVYTGELFF

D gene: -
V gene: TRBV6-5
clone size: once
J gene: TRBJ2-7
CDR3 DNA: TGTGCCAGCAGTTACTCGGGGGAGGACTACGAGCAGTACTTC
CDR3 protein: CASSYSGEDYEQYF

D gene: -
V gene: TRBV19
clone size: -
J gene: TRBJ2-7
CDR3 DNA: TGTGCCAGTAGTATTGACAGTTCCTACGAGCAGTACTTC
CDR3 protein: CASSIDSSYEQYF

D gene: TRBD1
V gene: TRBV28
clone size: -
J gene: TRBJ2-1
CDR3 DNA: TGTGCCAGCAGTTATTCCGGGACAGGGGTGTATGAGCAGTTCTTC
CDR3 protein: CASSYSGTGVYEQFF

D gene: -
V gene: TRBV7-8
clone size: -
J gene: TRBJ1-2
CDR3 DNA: TGTGCCAGCAGCTTACGTTCGGTCAGGGGCGTAAATGGCTACACCTTC
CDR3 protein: CASSLRSVRGVNGYTF

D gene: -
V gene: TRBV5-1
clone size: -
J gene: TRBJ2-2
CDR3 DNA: TGCGCCAGCAGGCAGGATGCCGGGGAGCTGTTTTTT
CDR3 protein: CASRQDAGELFF

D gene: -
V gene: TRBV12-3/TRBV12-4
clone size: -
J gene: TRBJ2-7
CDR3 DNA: TGTGCCAGCAGTTTAGGTGAGGCCGAGCAGTACTTC
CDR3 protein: CASSLGEAEQYF

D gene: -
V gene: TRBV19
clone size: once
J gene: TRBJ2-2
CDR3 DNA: TGTGCCAGTAGTATAATCGGAGGAAGTAACACCGGGGAGCTGTTTTTT
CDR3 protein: CASSIIGGSNTGELFF

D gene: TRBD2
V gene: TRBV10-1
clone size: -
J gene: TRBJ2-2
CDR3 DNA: TGCGCCAGCAGTGGGCCAGCGGGAGGGCCGACCGGGGAGCTGTTTTTT
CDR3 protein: CASSGPAGGPTGELFF

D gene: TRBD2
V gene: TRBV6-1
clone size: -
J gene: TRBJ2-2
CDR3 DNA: TGTGCCAGCAGTGGACGGACTAGCGGGAGTTCCGGGGAGCTGTTTTTT
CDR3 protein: CASSGRTSGSSGELFF

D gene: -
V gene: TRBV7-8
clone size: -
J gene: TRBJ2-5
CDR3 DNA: TGTGCCAGCAGCTCGGGACTCAGGGAGGAGACCCAGTACTTC
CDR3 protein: CASSSGLREETQYF

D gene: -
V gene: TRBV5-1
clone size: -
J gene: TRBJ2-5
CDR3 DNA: TGCGCCAGCAGCTTGGCCGGTGATCCCGAAGAGACCCAGTACTTC
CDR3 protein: CASSLAGDPEETQYF

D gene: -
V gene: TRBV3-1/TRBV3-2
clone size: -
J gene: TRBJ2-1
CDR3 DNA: TGTGCCAGCAGCGCGGGGACGGGGGTTTCCTGGAACAATGAGCAGTTCTTC
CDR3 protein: CASSAGTGVSWNNEQFF

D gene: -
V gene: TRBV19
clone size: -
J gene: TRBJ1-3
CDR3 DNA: TGTGCCAGTAGTCTGGGACACCCCTCTGGAAACACCATATATTTT
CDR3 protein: CASSLGHPSGNTIYF

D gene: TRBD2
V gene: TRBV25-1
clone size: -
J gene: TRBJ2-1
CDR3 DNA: TGTGCCAGCGGAGGACTAGCGAATGAGCAGTTCTTC
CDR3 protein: CASGGLANEQFF

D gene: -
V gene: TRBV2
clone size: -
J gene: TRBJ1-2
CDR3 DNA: TGTGCCAGCATCCGAGAGACAGATTTGAATGGCTACACCTTC
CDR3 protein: CASIRETDLNGYTF

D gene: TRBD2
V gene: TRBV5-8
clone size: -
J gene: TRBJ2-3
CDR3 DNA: TGTGCCAGCAGCTTGCGCGGGAGTCCGCTTTCAGATACGCAGTATTTT
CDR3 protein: CASSLRGSPLSDTQYF

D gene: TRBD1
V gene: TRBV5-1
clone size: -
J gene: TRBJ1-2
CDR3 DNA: TGCGCCAGCAGCCTGGGACAGGGCGACTATGGCTACACCTTC
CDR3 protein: CASSLGQGDYGYTF

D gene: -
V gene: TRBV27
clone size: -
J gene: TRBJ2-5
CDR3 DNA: TGTGCCAGCAGTTTTAGCCTTGGTCAGACCCAGTACTTC
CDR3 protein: CASSFSLGQTQYF

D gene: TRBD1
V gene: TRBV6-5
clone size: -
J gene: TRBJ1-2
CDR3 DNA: TGTGCCAGCAGTTCGACCGGGACAGACTATGGCTACACCTTC
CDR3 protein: CASSSTGTDYGYTF

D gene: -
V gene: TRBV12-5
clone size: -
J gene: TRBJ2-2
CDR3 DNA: TGTGCTAGTGGTTTCGGGGTTGCGAACACCGGGGAGCTGTTTTTT
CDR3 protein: CASGFGVANTGELFF

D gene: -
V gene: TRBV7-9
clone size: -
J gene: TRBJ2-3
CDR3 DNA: TGTGCCAGCAGCTCCTCAGGGACAGATACGCAGTATTTT
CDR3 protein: CASSSSGTDTQYF

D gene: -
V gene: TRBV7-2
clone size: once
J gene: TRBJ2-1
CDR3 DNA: TGTGCCAGCAGCTTGGTGTCGCGGTACAATGAGCAGTTCTTC
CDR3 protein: CASSLVSRYNEQFF

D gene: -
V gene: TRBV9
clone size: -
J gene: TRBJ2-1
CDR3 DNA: TGTGCCAGCCGCCGCTTGAGCTCCTACAATGAGCAGTTCTTC
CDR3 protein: CASRRLSSYNEQFF

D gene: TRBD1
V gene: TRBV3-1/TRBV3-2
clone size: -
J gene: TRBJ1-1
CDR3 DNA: TGTGCCAGCAGCGTTTTACAGGGGTCGGGGACTGAAGCTTTCTTT
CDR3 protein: CASSVLQGSGTEAFF

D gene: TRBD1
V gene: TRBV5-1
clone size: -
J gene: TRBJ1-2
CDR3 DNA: TGCGCCAGCAGCTTGGGGGACAGGGGAGGTGGCTACACCTTC
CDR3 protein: CASSLGDRGGGYTF

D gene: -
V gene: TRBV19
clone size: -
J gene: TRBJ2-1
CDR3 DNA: TGTGCCAGTACTCTTAGCGGCAATATTAATGAGCAGTTCTTC
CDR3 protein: CASTLSGNINEQFF

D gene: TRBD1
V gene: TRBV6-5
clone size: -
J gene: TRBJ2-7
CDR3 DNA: TGTGCCAGCACCAAAACGGGACAGTGGTACGAGCAGTACTTC
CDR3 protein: CASTKTGQWYEQYF

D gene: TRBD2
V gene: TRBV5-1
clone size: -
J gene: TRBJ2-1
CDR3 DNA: TGCGCCAGCAGCGAATCTAGCGGGAGCTCCTACAATGAGCAGTTCTTC
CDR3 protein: CASSESSGSSYNEQFF

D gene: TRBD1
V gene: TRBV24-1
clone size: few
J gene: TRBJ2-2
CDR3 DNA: TGTGCCACCAGTGAGTCCGGACAGGGATTCGCGAACACCGGGGAGCTGTTTTTT
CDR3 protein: CATSESGQGFANTGELFF

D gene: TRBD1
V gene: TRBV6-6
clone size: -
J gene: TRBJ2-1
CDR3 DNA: TGTGCCAGCAGTTACTCCGGGACAGGGAGCAATGAGCAGTTCTTC
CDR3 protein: CASSYSGTGSNEQFF

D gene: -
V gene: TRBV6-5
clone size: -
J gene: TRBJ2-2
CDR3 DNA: TGTGCCAGCAGTTACCTAACAGGGTTGAACACCGGGGAGCTGTTTTTT
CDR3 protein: CASSYLTGLNTGELFF